The 27 T cell receptor beta chains below all came from one sample that was sequenced in a study of CXCR3-negative and CXCR3-positive naive CD8 T cells. The TRB cDNA libraries were prepared by 5' RACE with UMI labels. TCRdb re-called the 5' RACE reads and catalogs CDR3 proteins one per entry, DNA excluded. The table lists around 90,000 distinct CDR3 sequences. The sequencing input was naive CXCR3- CD8+ T cells from blood. The subset here: CD45RO-CCR7+CD27+CD95- naive CD8+ T cells lacking CXCR3 (TNR3-). Source of these receptors: a human donor in good health. Some clones in this sample may be carry-over from other donors' samples.

The chain combines TRBV6-6 with TRBJ1-1. This CDR3 spans 15 amino acids. CDR1 is MNHNY, CDR2 SVGAGI, per germline (reference sequence). CDR3 residues: CASIPGWEANTEAFF.

This chain joins TRBV29-1 and TRBJ2-3; the TCRdb D gene call, TRBD2, has no DNA to confirm it. The CDR3 spans 17 residues. CDR1 is SQVTM and CDR2 is ANQGSEA in the germline V gene. This CDR3 is CSVRGRTSGGDGMAQYF.

The chain is built from TRBV7-3 and TRBJ2-7; TCRdb calls TRBD2, which cannot be checked without DNA. CDR1 SGHTA and CDR2 FQGTGA come from the germline V gene. The CDR3 runs to 14 residues. CDR3 protein: CASSPSGGSYEQYF.

The chain carries TRBV28 and TRBJ2-7; without DNA, the TCRdb call of TRBD2 cannot be checked. Per the germline V gene, CDR1 is MDHEN and CDR2 is SYDVKM. The CDR3 runs to 12 residues. The CDR3 loop reads CASSLTSGKQYF.

The V gene is TRBV29-1, the J gene TRBJ1-1; TCRdb's assignment of TRBD1 cannot be checked, as there is no DNA. This CDR3 comprises 12 residues. Germline V CDR1 and CDR2: SQVTM, ANQGSEA. CDR3 in amino acids: CSVGQGVSEAFF. Looking up the rest from reference TRBV29-1 and TRBJ1-1 gives the full variable domain: SAVISQKPSRDICQRGTSLTIQCQVDSQVTMMFWYRQQPGQSLTLIATANQGSEATYESGFVIDKFPISRPNLTFSTLTVSNMSPEDSSIYLCSVGQGVSEAFFGQGTRLTVV.

The chain recombines TRBV3-1 with TRBJ2-7; the D call from TCRdb, TRBD2, cannot be confirmed without DNA. The CDR3 runs 14 residues. In germline, CDR1 is LGHDT, CDR2 YNNKEL (reference sequence). CDR3 region: CASSQENYRYEQYF.

The chain joins TRBV7-9 to TRBJ1-1; TCRdb indicates TRBD1, and absent DNA this call remains unverified. CDR1 and CDR2 from the germline V gene are SEHNR and FQNEAQ (reference sequence). The CDR3 contains 12 residues. The CDR3 loop reads CASAQGRTEAFF.

The chain is built from TRBV29-1 and TRBJ1-1; TCRdb picks TRBD1, but there is no DNA to check that call. This CDR3 contains 12 residues. The germline V gene encodes CDR1 SQVTM and CDR2 ANQGSEA. CDR3 protein: CSVERENTEAFF.

The chain joins TRBV19 to TRBJ1-5; the D call of TRBD1 rests on TCRdb alone, since no DNA is present to check it. There are 14 residues in the CDR3. Germline assignment: CDR1 LNHDA and CDR2 SQIVND (reference sequence). The CDR3: CASDYTGGNQPQHF.

This chain joins TRBV20-1 and TRBJ2-1. Germline CDR1 DFQATT, CDR2 SNEGSKA (reference sequence). The CDR3 length is 15 residues. The CDR3 sequence is CSAREDRSSYNEQFF.

V gene TRBV11-3 combines with J gene TRBJ2-3; the D call of TRBD1 rests on TCRdb alone, since no DNA is present to check it. The CDR3 is 13 amino acids. Looked up from germline, CDR1 is SGHNT and CDR2 is YENEEA. CDR3 protein: CASVPQSTDTQYF.

The chain carries TRBV7-6 and TRBJ1-2; TCRdb selects TRBD1, and the lack of DNA leaves this call unchecked. The CDR3 covers 16 residues. In germline, CDR1 is SGHVS, CDR2 FNYEAQ. CDR3 sequence reads: CASSLAPTEPNYGYTF.

The rearrangement joins TRBV3-1 to TRBJ1-1; TCRdb indicates TRBD1, and absent DNA this call remains unverified. In germline, CDR1 is LGHDT, CDR2 YNNKEL (reference sequence). The CDR3 is made up of 15 amino acids. The CDR3 loop is CASSIERGPNTEAFF. The whole variable domain, remainder taken from reference TRBV3-1 and TRBJ1-1, is DTAVSQTPKYLVTQMGNDKSIKCEQNLGHDTMYWYKQDSKKFLKIMFSYNNKELIINETVPNRFSPKSPDKAHLNLHINSLELGDSAVYFCASSIERGPNTEAFFGQGTRLTVV.

The chain employs TRBV29-1 and TRBJ2-7. The CDR3 extends over 12 amino acids. The germline V gene encodes CDR1 SQVTM and CDR2 ANQGSEA. CDR3 residues: CSVEQDSYEQYF.

The chain has TRBV7-8 and TRBJ2-7. The CDR3 is made up of 12 amino acids. CDR1 is SGHVS and CDR2 is FQNEAQ in the germline V gene. The CDR3 loop is CASSPVDYEQYF.

The chain uses TRBV29-1 and TRBJ2-2. CDR3 length equals 12 residues. CDR1 and CDR2 from the germline V gene are SQVTM and ANQGSEA. CDR3 residues: CSVMENTGELFF.

The V gene is TRBV12-2, the J gene TRBJ2-1; TCRdb's assignment of TRBD1 cannot be checked, as there is no DNA. TRBV12-2 is termed a pseudogene. The CDR3 sequence is 15 residues long. The CDR3 sequence is CASRLAPPGYNEQFF.

This chain links TRBV7-2 with TRBJ2-7; TCRdb's assignment of TRBD1 cannot be checked, as there is no DNA. The germline V gene has CDR1 SGHTA and CDR2 FQGNSA. The CDR3 covers 16 residues. The CDR3: CASSLSAGTGLYEQYF.

This chain connects TRBV27 to TRBJ1-2. This CDR3 spans 16 amino acids. Germline CDR1 and CDR2: MNHEY and SMNVEV (reference sequence). CDR3: CASSLLAGRELRGYTF.

The chain has TRBV5-1 and TRBJ2-3; absent DNA, TCRdb's TRBD1 call cannot be checked. CDR1 and CDR2 from the germline V gene are SGHRS and YFSETQ. This CDR3 is built from 14 residues. CDR3 in amino acids: CASFQGWGTDTQYF.

The chain employs TRBV29-1 and TRBJ2-7; TCRdb picks TRBD1, but there is no DNA to check that call. The germline gives CDR1 SQVTM, CDR2 ANQGSEA. The CDR3 extends over 13 amino acids. The CDR3 loop is CSATTGGTYEQYF.

The chain uses TRBV6-6 and TRBJ2-3; the D call from TCRdb, TRBD1, cannot be confirmed without DNA. Germline lookup yields CDR1 MNHNY and CDR2 SVGAGI (reference sequence). CDR3 size: 13 residues. This chain's CDR3 is CASGQGITDTQYF.

J is TRBJ2-7 and V is TRBV6-6. The germline gives CDR1 MNHNY, CDR2 SVGAGI (reference sequence). This CDR3 is 11 amino acids long. The CDR3 protein is CASSSTGVQYF.

V is TRBV5-6 and J is TRBJ2-1. The germline V gene has CDR1 SGHDT and CDR2 YYEEEE. CDR3 length: 13 amino acids. The CDR3 is CASSFRQENEQFF.

The rearrangement links TRBV7-9 to TRBJ2-5. The length of the CDR3 is 13 residues. CDR1 is SEHNR, CDR2 FQNEAQ, per germline (reference sequence). The CDR3 protein is CASGDQWQDTQYF.

CDR3 in amino acids: CSVDPGYGYTF. This chain connects TRBV29-1 to TRBJ1-2; no DNA is available, so the TRBD1 call from TCRdb remains unchecked. Looked up from germline, CDR1 is SQVTM and CDR2 is ANQGSEA. The CDR3 is 11 residues long.

The CDR3 is CSVEGGGDIRSGAGELFF. This chain connects TRBV29-1 to TRBJ2-2; TCRdb lists TRBD1, though no DNA is available to test this call. This CDR3 comprises 18 residues. The germline CDR1 and CDR2 sequences are SQVTM and ANQGSEA.